The present T cell receptor beta chain was sequenced within a study of cytomegalovirus exposure and HLA in healthy donors. V trimming: 6 bases; J trimming: 8 bases; junction bases outside the gene matches: 8. CDR1 and CDR2 (germline): MNHEY, SVGAGI. The CDR3 totals 14 residues. This clone was observed a few times. With 60 Vbeta and 13 Jbeta primers, the PCR was carried out. Data came from immunoSEQ multiplex PCR; TCRdb stores just in-frame clones and leaves some out. This sample has some 100,000 clones, with approximately 81% found just once. Sequences were obtained from PBMCs. This TCR was sampled from a male donor in good health and CMV-seropositive. The chain is built from TRBV6-5 and TRBJ1-4, with 8 bases identical to TRBD1. The CDR3 loop is CASRKQGAGEKLFF. CDR3 nucleotides: TGTGCCAGCAGGAAGCAGGGGGCAGGGGAAAAACTGTTTTTT.